The rows below give T cell receptor beta chains drawn from one sample of a study of tumor-infiltrating lymphocytes in primary liver carcinoma. In TCRdb, the multiplex PCR reads were re-called with MiXCR into one record per CDR3 protein. The sample gives 310,000 or so distinct CDR3 sequences, about three fifths of which show up once; about a sixth is in the top ten. Sequences were obtained from peripheral blood. These TCRs come from a woman aged 30 to 39 with primary liver carcinoma and hepatitis B virus infection. Both conserved end residues are part of each CDR3. The D gene is left open where the match is weak. Size tells how often a clone was seen (once, few, many) or the class of an expanded clone, and some rows leave it out.

-,-,TRBV6-2/TRBV6-3,TRBJ2-1,CASIKGGTAYNEQFF,TGTGCCAGCATCAAAGGGGGGACCGCCTACAATGAGCAGTTCTTC
-,-,TRBV28,TRBJ1-5,CASILQGGQPQHF,TGTGCCAGCATTTTACAAGGCGGTCAGCCCCAGCATTTT
many,TRBD1,TRBV11-2,TRBJ1-2,CASSLSLQGAHYGYTF,TGTGCCAGCAGCTTATCTCTCCAGGGGGCTCACTATGGCTACACCTTC
-,TRBD1,TRBV10-2,TRBJ2-7,CASSEYRGQYEQYF,TGCGCCAGCAGTGAGTACAGGGGGCAGTACGAGCAGTACTTC
few,TRBD1,TRBV20-1,TRBJ2-3,CSARMGQGGDTQYF,TGCAGTGCTAGGATGGGACAGGGTGGCGATACGCAGTATTTT
few,-,TRBV6-5,TRBJ1-1,CASRIRENTEAFF,TGTGCCAGCAGGATTAGGGAGAACACTGAAGCTTTCTTT
-,-,TRBV12-3/TRBV12-4,TRBJ1-5,CASSRDGLPNQPQHF,TGTGCCAGCAGTAGGGACGGGCTTCCCAATCAGCCCCAGCATTTT
-,-,TRBV28,TRBJ1-2,CASSLGRLNPNYGYTF,TGTGCCAGCAGTTTGGGCAGGCTCAATCCGAACTATGGCTACACCTTC
many,-,TRBV10-1,TRBJ2-3,CASSESWGGGTDTQYF,TGCGCCAGCAGTGAGTCCTGGGGCGGGGGCACAGATACGCAGTATTTT
-,-,TRBV10-2,TRBJ1-1,CASSDRSRGAENTEAFF,TGCGCCAGCAGTGATAGATCGCGGGGGGCCGAGAACACTGAAGCTTTCTTT
few,-,TRBV12-3/TRBV12-4,TRBJ2-1,CASSFDYNEQFF,TGTGCCAGCAGTTTTGACTACAATGAGCAGTTCTTC
few,-,TRBV4-1,TRBJ1-5,CASSQGTGPQHF,TGCGCCAGCAGCCAAGGTACCGGGCCCCAGCATTTT
few,-,TRBV7-9,TRBJ2-3,CASSLNNVDTQYF,TGTGCCAGCAGCTTAAACAACGTAGATACGCAGTATTTT
-,-,TRBV5-4,TRBJ2-7,CASSLGLQIDYEQYF,TGTGCCAGCAGCTTGGGGCTACAGATCGACTACGAGCAGTACTTC
-,-,TRBV6-1,TRBJ2-7,CASREVVYEQYF,TGTGCCTCCCGAGAAGTTGTCTACGAGCAGTACTTC
once,TRBD2,TRBV12-3/TRBV12-4,TRBJ2-3,CASSLSGTSAGTYTQYF,TGTGCCAGCAGTTTGTCCGGGACTAGCGCCGGGACATATACGCAGTATTTT
few,-,TRBV12-3/TRBV12-4,TRBJ1-5,CASSFSGSDQPQHF,TGTGCCAGCAGTTTTTCCGGCAGCGACCAGCCCCAGCATTTT
many,TRBD1,TRBV29-1,TRBJ1-5,CSVKGQGNQPQHF,TGCAGCGTTAAGGGACAGGGCAATCAGCCCCAGCATTTT
few,-,TRBV13,TRBJ2-1,CASSKRDTYNEQFF,TGTGCCAGCAGTAAGCGGGACACCTACAATGAGCAGTTCTTC
-,-,TRBV7-9,TRBJ2-2,CASSLGGRKTGELFF,TGTGCCAGCAGCTTAGGAGGTCGAAAGACCGGGGAGCTGTTTTTT
-,-,TRBV30,TRBJ2-3,CVWSHRVGQYF,TGTGTCTGGAGCCACAGGGTTGGGCAGTATTTT
-,-,TRBV7-9,TRBJ1-3,CASGSPTDETSGNTIYF,TGTGCCAGCGGCTCCCCCACGGACGAAACCTCTGGAAACACCATATATTTT
-,-,TRBV14,TRBJ2-7,CASSKTPAGEQYF,TGTGCCAGCAGCAAAACACCCGCGGGCGAGCAGTACTTC
few,TRBD1,TRBV4-1,TRBJ2-7,CASSQYEGASHEQYF,TGCGCCAGCAGCCAATACGAGGGGGCCTCCCACGAGCAGTACTTC
many,TRBD2,TRBV12-3/TRBV12-4,TRBJ2-2,CASTLGGVLAAGELFF,TGTGCCAGCACTCTGGGAGGGGTTTTAGCGGCCGGGGAGCTGTTTTTT
-,-,TRBV28,TRBJ2-7,CASSPTTPEQYF,TGTGCCAGCAGCCCGACGACGCCCGAGCAGTACTTC